These 5 T cell receptor beta chains came from one sample sequenced in a study of blood T cell repertoires in COVID-19 (dated by TCRdb to 2019 to 2021). Libraries were built with the immunoSEQ multiplex PCR assay. In TCRdb, the immuneACCESS table is reduced to in-frame sequences with V and J assigned. These tables do not hold every clone; where another copy was compared, an unresolved V gene accounts for under half, and the others remain unexplained. For this sample the table gives about 230,000 clones, of which around nine tenths were detected only once. Less than 3% of the sample goes to the ten largest clones. Sequencing was done on a sample of peripheral blood. The receptors originated from a woman aged 55-69 years with acute or convalescent COVID-19.

This clone was found many times. The rearrangement joins TRBV30 to TRBJ1-4; D gene ambiguous. V was cut by 0 bases and J by 8 bases, with 4 bases left in between. Looked up from germline, CDR1 is GTSNPN and CDR2 is SVGIG (reference sequence). CDR3 length equals 11 residues. The CDR3 nucleotides are TGTGCCTGGAGTGTTTCGGAAAAACTGTTTTTT. Encoded protein: CAWSVSEKLFF.

The genes are TRBV11-2 and TRBJ1-1; D is undetermined. Between the trimmed V and J ends, which lost 1 base and 6 bases, there was a span of 12 bases. The CDR3 consists of 14 residues. From germline, CDR1 is SGHAT and CDR2 FQNNGV. The CDR3 nucleotides read TGTGCCAGCAGCTTAGGAGCTCTCGGAGCTGAAGCTTTCTTT. The encoded protein is CASSLGALGAEAFF.

This clone was picked up one time. This rearrangement joins TRBV7-3 to TRBJ1-2; 10 positions agree with TRBD1. The CDR3 has 15 residues. CDR1 is SGHTA, CDR2 FQGTGA, per germline. J gave up 1 base and V 5 bases, and 4 bases lay outside the gene matches. CDR3 nucleotides: TGTGCCAGCAGCCCCCGGACAGGGGGTAACTATGGCTACACCTTC. Encoded protein: CASSPRTGGNYGYTF.

This chain joins TRBV5-1 and TRBJ1-1, with 9 nucleotides matching TRBD1. The germline V gene has CDR1 SGHRS and CDR2 YFSETQ. V shed 3 bases, J shed 1 base, and the junction held 4 bases outside the gene matches. There are 15 residues in the CDR3. CDR3 in amino acids: CASSSRTGANTEAFF. The CDR3 DNA is TGCGCCAGCAGCTCCCGGACAGGGGCGAACACTGAAGCTTTCTTT.

This clone rates as medium-sized (0.01 to 0.1%). One junction end disagrees with the germline gene, perhaps due to a read error. J is TRBJ2-5 and V is TRBV6-6; 10 nucleotides agree with TRBD2. CDR3 length: 16 amino acids. Germline CDR1 and CDR2: MNHNY and SVGAGI (reference sequence). In DNA, the CDR3 is TGTGCCAGCAGTTTCGTAGCGGGAGGAACCCAAGCGACCCAGTACTTC. The encoded protein is CASSFVAGGTQATQYF.